These 6 T cell receptor beta chains came from one sample sequenced in a study of cytomegalovirus exposure and HLA in healthy donors. PCR amplification relied on 60 Vbeta primers (plus 13 Jbeta primers). TCRdb's table, derived via immunoSEQ multiplex PCR, lists solely in-frame clones and lacks some. Here the sample spans under 200,000 clones, 78% being singletons. The sample was PBMCs. These receptors originate from a woman between 40 and 50 years old in good health and CMV-seronegative.

The chain employs TRBV5-1 and TRBJ2-6, with 11 positions matching TRBD2. J was trimmed by 2 bases and V by 3 bases; bases with no gene match: 4. CDR3 size: 17 residues. CDR1 and CDR2 (germline): SGHRS, YFSETQ. As DNA, the CDR3 is TGCGCCAGCAGCTCGTTTAGCGGGGGGGCTGGGGCCAACGTCCTGACTTTC. It encodes CASSSFSGGAGANVLTF.

As regards this clone: A junction end diverges from the germline sequence, so it may reflect a read error. The same CDR3 arises from other DNA sequences in this sample as well. V gene TRBV5-1 combines with J gene TRBJ1-1, with 7 nucleotides matching TRBD1. The CDR3 spans 16 residues. Germline V gene lookup returns CDR1 SGHRS and CDR2 YFSETQ. This CDR3 is CASSGRTGLGSTEAFF. The CDR3 nucleotides are TGTGCCAGCAGCGGACGGACAGGCCTTGGAAGCACTGAAGCTTTCTTT.

The DNA for the CDR3 is TGTGCCAGCAGCTTGGAGCCAGGACTTAATCAGCCCCAGCATTTT. This gives the protein CASSLEPGLNQPQHF. The chain employs TRBV5-4 and TRBJ1-5; D is unresolved. The CDR3 spans 15 residues. Germline-derived CDR1 and CDR2 are SGHNT and YYREEE (reference sequence). Trimming pared 0 bases from V and 4 bases from J, leaving 11 bases between.

The CDR3 nucleotides read TGTGCCAGTAGTATTAACAGGGGGCGAGAAGCTTTCTTT. This translates into CASSINRGREAFF. This rearrangement joins TRBV19 to TRBJ1-1; 9 bases map to TRBD1. This CDR3 spans 13 amino acids. Trimming cost V 3 bases and J 8 bases; bases outside gene matches: 4. The germline gives CDR1 LNHDA, CDR2 SQIVND (reference sequence).

The genes are TRBV10-2 and TRBJ2-3, with 7 bases matching TRBD2. The germline gives CDR1 WSHSY, CDR2 SAAADI. J gave up 6 bases and V 6 bases, and 9 bases lay outside the gene matches. The CDR3 contains 14 residues. The CDR3 DNA reads as TGCGCCAGCAGGGGCGGGCGGGGAGGGGATACGCAGTATTTT. Its translation is CASRGGRGGDTQYF.

This clone has only a few counts. The V call is TRBV28, the J call TRBJ2-5; D not certain. Germline V lookup: CDR1 MDHEN, CDR2 SYDVKM. V lost 1 base to trimming and J lost 6 bases, with 12 bases between them. This CDR3 spans 14 amino acids. The CDR3, as DNA: TGTGCCAGCAGTTTATCCGGGTCGGTTAAGACCCAGTACTTC. Residues: CASSLSGSVKTQYF.